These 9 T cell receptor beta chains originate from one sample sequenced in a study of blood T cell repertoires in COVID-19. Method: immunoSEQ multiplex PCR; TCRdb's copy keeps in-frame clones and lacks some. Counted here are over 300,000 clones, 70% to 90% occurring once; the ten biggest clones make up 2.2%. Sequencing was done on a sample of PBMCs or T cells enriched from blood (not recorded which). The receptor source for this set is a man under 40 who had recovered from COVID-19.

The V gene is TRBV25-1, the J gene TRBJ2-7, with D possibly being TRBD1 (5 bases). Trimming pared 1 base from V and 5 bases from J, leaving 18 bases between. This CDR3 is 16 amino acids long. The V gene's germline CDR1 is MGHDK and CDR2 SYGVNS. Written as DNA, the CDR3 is TGTGCCAGCAGTGAATTTCCGCAGGGTCCCACCCACGAGCAGTACTTC. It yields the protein CASSEFPQGPTHEQYF.

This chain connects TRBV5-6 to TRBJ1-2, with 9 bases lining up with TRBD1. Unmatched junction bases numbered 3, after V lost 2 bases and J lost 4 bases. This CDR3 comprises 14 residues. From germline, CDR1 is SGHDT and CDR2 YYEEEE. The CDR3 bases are TGTGCCAGCAGCTTTACAGGGGGCAGCTATGGCTACACCTTC. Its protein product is CASSFTGGSYGYTF.

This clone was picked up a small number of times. The CDR3 region has the DNA TGTGCCAGTAGTAAGGTAGCGGGGGGTCGAGTCCACGAGCAGTACTTC. Amino acids: CASSKVAGGRVHEQYF. The gene calls are TRBV19 and TRBJ2-7; 10 nucleotides line up with TRBD2. V gave up 4 bases and J gave up 5 bases; unmatched junction bases: 11. CDR1 is LNHDA and CDR2 is SQIVND in the germline V gene (reference sequence). The CDR3 loop spans 16 amino acids.

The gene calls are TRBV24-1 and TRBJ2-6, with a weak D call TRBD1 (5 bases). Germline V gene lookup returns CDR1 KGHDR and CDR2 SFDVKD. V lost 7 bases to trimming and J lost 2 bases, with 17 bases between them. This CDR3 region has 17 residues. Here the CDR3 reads CATSPAQGRPGANVLTF. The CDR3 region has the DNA TGTGCCACCAGCCCGGCCCAGGGCCGGCCTGGGGCCAACGTCCTGACTTTC.

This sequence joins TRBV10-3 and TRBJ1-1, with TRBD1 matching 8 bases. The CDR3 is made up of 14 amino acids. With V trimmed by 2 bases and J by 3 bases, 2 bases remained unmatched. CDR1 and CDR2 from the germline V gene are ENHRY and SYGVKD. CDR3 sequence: CAISEGQGDTEAFF. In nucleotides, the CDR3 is TGTGCCATCAGTGAGGGACAGGGTGACACTGAAGCTTTCTTT.

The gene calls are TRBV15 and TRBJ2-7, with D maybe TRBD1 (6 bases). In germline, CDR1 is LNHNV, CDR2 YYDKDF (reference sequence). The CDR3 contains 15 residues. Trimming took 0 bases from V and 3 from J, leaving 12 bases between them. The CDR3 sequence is CATSRDLGHFYEQYF. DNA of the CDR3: TGTGCCACCAGCAGAGATCTGGGACACTTCTACGAGCAGTACTTC.

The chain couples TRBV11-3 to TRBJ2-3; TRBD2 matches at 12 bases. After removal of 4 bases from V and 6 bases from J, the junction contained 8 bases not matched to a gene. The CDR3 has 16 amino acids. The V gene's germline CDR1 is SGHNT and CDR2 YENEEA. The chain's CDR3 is CASSSTSGGLRDTQYF. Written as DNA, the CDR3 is TGTGCCAGCAGCTCGACTAGCGGGGGCCTTCGGGATACGCAGTATTTT.

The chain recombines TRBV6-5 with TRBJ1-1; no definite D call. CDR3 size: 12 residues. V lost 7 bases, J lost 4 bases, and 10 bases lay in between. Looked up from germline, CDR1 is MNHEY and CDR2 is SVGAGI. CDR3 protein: CASNQVATEAFF. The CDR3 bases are TGTGCCAGCAACCAAGTGGCCACTGAAGCTTTCTTT.

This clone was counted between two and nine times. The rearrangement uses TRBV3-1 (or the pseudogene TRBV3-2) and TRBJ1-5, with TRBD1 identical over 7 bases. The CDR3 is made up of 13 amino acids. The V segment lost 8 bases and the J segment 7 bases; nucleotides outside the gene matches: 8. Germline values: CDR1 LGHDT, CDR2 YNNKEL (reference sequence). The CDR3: CASSQGSVQPQHF. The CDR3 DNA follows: TGTGCCAGCTCACAGGGGAGTGTGCAGCCCCAGCATTTT.